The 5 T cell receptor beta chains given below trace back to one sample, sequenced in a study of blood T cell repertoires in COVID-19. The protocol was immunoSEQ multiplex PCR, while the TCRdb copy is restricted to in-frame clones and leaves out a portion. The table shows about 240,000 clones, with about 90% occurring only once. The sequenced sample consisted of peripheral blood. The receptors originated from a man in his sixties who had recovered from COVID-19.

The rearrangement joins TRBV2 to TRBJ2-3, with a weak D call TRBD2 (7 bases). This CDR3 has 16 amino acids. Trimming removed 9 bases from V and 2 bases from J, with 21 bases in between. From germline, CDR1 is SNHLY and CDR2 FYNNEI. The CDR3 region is CASLLGGGQITDTQYF. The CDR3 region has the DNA TGTGCCAGTCTCCTCGGCGGGGGCCAAATCACAGATACGCAGTATTTT.

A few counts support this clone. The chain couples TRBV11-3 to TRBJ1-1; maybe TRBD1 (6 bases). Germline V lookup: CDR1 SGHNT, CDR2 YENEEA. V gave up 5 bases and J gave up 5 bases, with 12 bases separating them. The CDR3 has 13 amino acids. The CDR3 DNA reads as TGTGCCAGCAGCCATCCAGGGGTTACTGAAGCTTTCTTT. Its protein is CASSHPGVTEAFF.

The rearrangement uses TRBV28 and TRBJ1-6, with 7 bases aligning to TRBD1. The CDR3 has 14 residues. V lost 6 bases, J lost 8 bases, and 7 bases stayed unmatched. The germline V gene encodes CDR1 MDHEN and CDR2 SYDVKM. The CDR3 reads CASRAGTEHSPLHF. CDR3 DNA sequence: TGTGCCAGCAGGGCAGGGACAGAACATTCACCCCTCCACTTT.

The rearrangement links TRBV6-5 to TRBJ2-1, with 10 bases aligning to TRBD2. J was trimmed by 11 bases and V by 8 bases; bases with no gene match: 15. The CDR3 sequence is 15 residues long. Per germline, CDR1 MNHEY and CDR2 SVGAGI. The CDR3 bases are TGTGCCAGCGGCCTAGGCGTTAGCGGGGGGACGCAGCAGTTCTTC. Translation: CASGLGVSGGTQQFF.

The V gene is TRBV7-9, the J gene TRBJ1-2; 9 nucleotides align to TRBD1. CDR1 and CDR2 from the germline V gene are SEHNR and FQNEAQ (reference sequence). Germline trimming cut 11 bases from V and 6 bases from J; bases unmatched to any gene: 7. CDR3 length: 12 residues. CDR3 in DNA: TGTGCCCAGGGACAGGGTACCGATGGCTACACCTTC. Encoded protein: CAQGQGTDGYTF.